Listed below are T cell receptor beta chains from one sample, sequenced in a study of beta chain features in type 1 diabetes. Measured with immunoSEQ multiplex PCR; TCRdb has only the in-frame clones, and not every one. Here the sample spans 250,000 to 300,000 clones, approximately 25% being singletons. Sample: naive CD4+ T cells from blood. Receptor source: a woman between 25 and 40 years old with type 1 diabetes. Each CDR3 is given with its conserved first and last residue. A D gene is named only where the DNA matches it firmly. Clone size appears in some rows only: once, few, many, or a class for an expanded clone.

CDR3aa,CDR3nt,abundance,v_gene,d_gene,j_gene
CASSPRQVPDTGELFF,TGTGCTAGCAGCCCCAGACAGGTTCCGGACACCGGGGAGCTGTTTTTT,once,TRBV7-7,.,TRBJ2-2
CASLTSFSYEQYF,TGTGCCAGCTTGACTAGCTTCTCCTACGAGCAGTACTTC,few,TRBV6-1,TRBD2,TRBJ2-7
CASSLGTSGHNEQFF,TGTGCCAGCAGCTTAGGGACTAGCGGGCACAATGAGCAGTTCTTC,few,TRBV11-2,TRBD2,TRBJ2-1
CSVGKTGGYEQYF,TGCAGCGTTGGGAAGACAGGGGGGTACGAGCAGTACTTC,few,TRBV29-1,TRBD1,TRBJ2-7
CATSRDSGSIREQYF,TGTGCCACCAGCAGAGATAGCGGCTCGATCCGGGAGCAGTACTTC,few,TRBV15,.,TRBJ2-5
CASSSGQGVSGANVLTF,TGTGCCAGCAGTTCGGGACAGGGGGTCTCTGGGGCCAACGTCCTGACTTTC,.,TRBV28,TRBD1,TRBJ2-6
CASSPVTDEQYF,TGTGCCAGCAGCCCGGTAACGGACGAGCAGTACTTC,few,TRBV21-1,.,TRBJ2-7
CASSLSGGLNIQYF,TGTGCCAGCAGTCTGAGCGGGGGATTAAACATTCAGTACTTC,few,TRBV5-4,TRBD2,TRBJ2-4
CAWSVRGNTEAFF,TGTGCCTGGAGTGTTCGGGGTAACACTGAAGCTTTCTTT,few,TRBV30,.,TRBJ1-1
CASSVDPSGRVYEQYF,TGTGCCAGCAGCGTAGACCCGAGTGGCAGGGTCTACGAGCAGTACTTC,few,TRBV9,.,TRBJ2-7
CSVTNPAGGTDTQYF,TGCAGCGTAACAAACCCGGCGGGGGGCACAGATACGCAGTATTTT,few,TRBV29-1,TRBD2,TRBJ2-3
CASSVEVLQSTEAFF,TGTGCCAGCAGTGTAGAAGTCTTACAGAGCACTGAAGCTTTCTTT,.,TRBV2,.,TRBJ1-1
CAWRGQKETQYF,TGTGCCTGGAGGGGGCAGAAAGAGACCCAGTACTTC,.,TRBV30,.,TRBJ2-5
CASSFYVHEQYF,TGTGCCAGCAGCTTCTACGTCCACGAGCAGTACTTC,few,TRBV5-6,.,TRBJ2-7
CSPKGTSGSLQGGDTQYF,TGCAGCCCAAAGGGGACTAGCGGGAGCCTCCAGGGTGGAGATACGCAGTATTTT,.,TRBV29-1,TRBD2,TRBJ2-3
CASSHGTGFYEQYF,TGTGCCAGCAGCCACGGGACAGGCTTCTACGAGCAGTACTTC,.,TRBV2,TRBD1,TRBJ2-7
CASSQGARLARETQYF,TGTGCCAGCAGCCAAGGCGCCCGACTAGCAAGAGAGACCCAGTACTTC,few,TRBV14,TRBD2,TRBJ2-5
CASTRTGDTGELFF,TGTGCCAGTACCAGGACAGGGGACACCGGGGAGCTGTTTTTT,.,TRBV19,TRBD1,TRBJ2-2
CASSDATGDQETQYF,TGTGCCAGCAGTGACGCGACAGGGGACCAAGAGACCCAGTACTTC,once,TRBV2,TRBD1,TRBJ2-5
CASSQDRGLAGVDTQYF,TGTGCCAGCAGCCAAGATCGGGGACTAGCGGGAGTAGATACGCAGTATTTT,.,TRBV4-2,TRBD2,TRBJ2-3
CASSKTPGGSYEQYF,TGTGCCAGCAGTAAGACACCAGGGGGCTCCTACGAGCAGTACTTC,.,TRBV2,TRBD1,TRBJ2-7
CASQRESVGDEQFF,TGTGCCAGCCAACGGGAGAGTGTCGGAGATGAGCAGTTCTTC,.,TRBV2,.,TRBJ2-1
CASSLAGLAKVNEQYF,TGTGCCAGCAGTTTGGCAGGGCTGGCTAAAGTCAACGAGCAGTACTTC,few,TRBV27,.,TRBJ2-7
CASSFQGGDEQYF,TGTGCCAGCAGCTTTCAGGGTGGCGACGAGCAGTACTTC,.,TRBV7-9,.,TRBJ2-7
CASSLNLRPWDTQYF,TGCGCCAGCAGCTTGAATTTGCGGCCCTGGGATACGCAGTATTTT,.,TRBV5-1,.,TRBJ2-3
CASSPQGQGSYEQYF,TGCGCCAGCAGCCCGCAGGGACAGGGATCCTACGAGCAGTACTTC,.,TRBV5-1,TRBD1,TRBJ2-7
CASSYSPSGKFGEQFF,TGTGCCAGCAGTTACTCGCCTAGCGGGAAGTTTGGTGAGCAGTTCTTC,.,TRBV6-5,TRBD2,TRBJ2-1